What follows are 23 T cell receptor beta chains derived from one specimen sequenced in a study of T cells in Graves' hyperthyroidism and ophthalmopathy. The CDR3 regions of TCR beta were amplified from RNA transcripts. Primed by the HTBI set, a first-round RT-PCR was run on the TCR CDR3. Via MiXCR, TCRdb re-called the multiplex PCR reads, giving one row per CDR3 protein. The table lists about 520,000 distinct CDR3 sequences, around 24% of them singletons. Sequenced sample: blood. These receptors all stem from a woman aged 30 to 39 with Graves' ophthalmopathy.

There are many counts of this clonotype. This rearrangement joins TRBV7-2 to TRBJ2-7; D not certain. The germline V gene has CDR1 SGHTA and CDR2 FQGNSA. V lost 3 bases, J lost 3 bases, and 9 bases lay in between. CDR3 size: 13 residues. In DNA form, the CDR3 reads TGTGCCAGCAGCTTTAGTCGGAGCTACGAGCAGTACTTC. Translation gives CASSFSRSYEQYF. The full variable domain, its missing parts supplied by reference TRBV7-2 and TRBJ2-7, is GAGVSQSPSNKVTEKGKDVELRCDPISGHTALYWYRQSLGQGLEFLIYFQGNSAPDKSGLPSDRFSAERTGGSVSTLTIQRTQQEDSAVYLCASSFSRSYEQYFGPGTRLTVT.

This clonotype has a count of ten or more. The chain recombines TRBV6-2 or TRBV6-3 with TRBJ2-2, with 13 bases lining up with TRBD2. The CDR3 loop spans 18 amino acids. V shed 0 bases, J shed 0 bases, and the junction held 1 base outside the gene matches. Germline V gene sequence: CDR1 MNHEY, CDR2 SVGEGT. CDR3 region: CASSYSTSGGTNTGELFF. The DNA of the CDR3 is TGTGCCAGCAGTTACTCGACTAGCGGGGGGACGAACACCGGGGAGCTGTTTTTT.

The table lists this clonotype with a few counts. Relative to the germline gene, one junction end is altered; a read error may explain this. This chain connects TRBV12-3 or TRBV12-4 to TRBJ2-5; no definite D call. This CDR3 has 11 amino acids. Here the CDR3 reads CACSFSETQYF. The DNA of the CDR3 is TGTGCCTGCAGCTTCTCTGAGACCCAGTACTTC.

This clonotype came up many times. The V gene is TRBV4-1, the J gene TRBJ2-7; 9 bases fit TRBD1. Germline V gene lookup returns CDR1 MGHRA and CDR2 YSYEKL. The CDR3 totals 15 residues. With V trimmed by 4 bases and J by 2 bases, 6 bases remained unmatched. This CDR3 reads CASSPGRTGAYEQYF. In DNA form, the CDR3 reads TGCGCCAGCAGCCCAGGGAGGACAGGGGCCTACGAGCAGTACTTC.

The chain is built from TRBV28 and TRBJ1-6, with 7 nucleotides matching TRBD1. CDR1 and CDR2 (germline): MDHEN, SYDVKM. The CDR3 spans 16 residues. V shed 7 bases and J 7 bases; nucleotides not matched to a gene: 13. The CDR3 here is CASTKGQPHGNSPLHF. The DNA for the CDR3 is TGTGCCAGCACCAAGGGACAGCCACACGGCAATTCACCCCTCCACTTT.

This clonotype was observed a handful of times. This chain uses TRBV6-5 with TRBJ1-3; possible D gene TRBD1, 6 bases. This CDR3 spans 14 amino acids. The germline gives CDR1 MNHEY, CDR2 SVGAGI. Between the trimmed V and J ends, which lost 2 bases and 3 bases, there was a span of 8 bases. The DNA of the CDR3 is TGTGCCAGCAGTTACGCAGGGGTTGGAAACACCATATATTTT. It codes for CASSYAGVGNTIYF.

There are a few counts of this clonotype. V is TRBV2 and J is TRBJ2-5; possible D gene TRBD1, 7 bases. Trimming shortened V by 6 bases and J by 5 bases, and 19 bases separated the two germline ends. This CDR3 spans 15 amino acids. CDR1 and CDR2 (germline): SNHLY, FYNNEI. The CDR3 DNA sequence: TGTGCCAGCAGCCCTGTAGGAGGGGGCAGTGAGACCCAGTACTTC. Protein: CASSPVGGGSETQYF.

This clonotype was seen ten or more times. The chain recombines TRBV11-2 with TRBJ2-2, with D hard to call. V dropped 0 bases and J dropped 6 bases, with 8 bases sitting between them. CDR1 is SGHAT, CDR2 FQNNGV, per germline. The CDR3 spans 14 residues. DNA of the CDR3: TGTGCCAGCAGCTTAGACCACTCGTCCGGGGAGCTGTTTTTT. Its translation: CASSLDHSSGELFF.

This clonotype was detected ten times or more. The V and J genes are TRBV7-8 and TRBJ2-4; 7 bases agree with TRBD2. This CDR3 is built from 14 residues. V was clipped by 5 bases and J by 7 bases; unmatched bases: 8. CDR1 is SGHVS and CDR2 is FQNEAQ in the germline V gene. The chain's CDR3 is CASSTVAGSNIQYF. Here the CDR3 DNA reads TGTGCCAGCAGCACAGTAGCGGGTTCGAACATTCAGTACTTC.

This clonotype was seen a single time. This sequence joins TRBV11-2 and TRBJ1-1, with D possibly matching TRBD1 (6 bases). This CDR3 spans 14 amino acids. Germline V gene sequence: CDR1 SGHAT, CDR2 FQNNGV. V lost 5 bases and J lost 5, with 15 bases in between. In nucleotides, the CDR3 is TGTGCCAGCAGCCCTAACAGGGTAGGGACTGAAGCTTTCTTT. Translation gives CASSPNRVGTEAFF.

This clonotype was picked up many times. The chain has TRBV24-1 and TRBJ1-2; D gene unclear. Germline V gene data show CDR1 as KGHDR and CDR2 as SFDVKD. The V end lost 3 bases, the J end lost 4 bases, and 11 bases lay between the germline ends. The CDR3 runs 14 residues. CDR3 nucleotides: TGTGCCACCAGTGATAGGCACCCAGCCTATGGCTACACCTTC. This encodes CATSDRHPAYGYTF.

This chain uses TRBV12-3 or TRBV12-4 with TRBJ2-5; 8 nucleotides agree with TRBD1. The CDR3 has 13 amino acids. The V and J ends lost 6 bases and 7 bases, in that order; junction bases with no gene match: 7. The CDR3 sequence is CASSPGTGRTQYF. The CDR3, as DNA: TGTGCCAGCAGCCCCGGGACAGGACGGACCCAGTACTTC.

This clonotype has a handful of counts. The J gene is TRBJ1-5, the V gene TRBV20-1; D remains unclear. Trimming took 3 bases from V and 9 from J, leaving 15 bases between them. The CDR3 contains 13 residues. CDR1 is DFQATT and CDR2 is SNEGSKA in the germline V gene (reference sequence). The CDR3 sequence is CSASPQPRLPQHF. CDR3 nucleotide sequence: TGCAGTGCTAGTCCCCAACCCCGTTTGCCCCAGCATTTT.

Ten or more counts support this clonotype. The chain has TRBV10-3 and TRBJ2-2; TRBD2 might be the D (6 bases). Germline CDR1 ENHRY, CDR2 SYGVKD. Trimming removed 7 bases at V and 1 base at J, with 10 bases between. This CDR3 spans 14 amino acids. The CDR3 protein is CAIKAGLNTGELFF. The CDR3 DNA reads TGTGCCATCAAAGCGGGCTTGAACACCGGGGAGCTGTTTTTT.

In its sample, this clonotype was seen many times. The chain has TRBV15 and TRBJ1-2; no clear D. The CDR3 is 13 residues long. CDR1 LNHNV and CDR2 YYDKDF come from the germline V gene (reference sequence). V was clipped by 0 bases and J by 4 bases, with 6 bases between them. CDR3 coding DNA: TGTGCCACCAGCAGAGATCTTTCCTATGGCTACACCTTC. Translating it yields CATSRDLSYGYTF.

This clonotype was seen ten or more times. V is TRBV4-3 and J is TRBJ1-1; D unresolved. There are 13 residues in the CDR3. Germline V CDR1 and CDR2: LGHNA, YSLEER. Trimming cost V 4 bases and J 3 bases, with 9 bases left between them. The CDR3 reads CASSRHWYTEAFF. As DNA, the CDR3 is TGCGCCAGCAGCCGGCACTGGTACACTGAAGCTTTCTTT.

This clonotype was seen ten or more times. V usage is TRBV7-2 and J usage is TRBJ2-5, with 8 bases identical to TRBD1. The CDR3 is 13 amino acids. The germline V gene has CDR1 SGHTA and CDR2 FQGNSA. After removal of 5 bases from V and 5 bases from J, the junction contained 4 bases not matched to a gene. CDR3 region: CASSQDRVETQYF. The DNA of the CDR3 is TGTGCCAGCAGCCAGGACAGGGTGGAGACCCAGTACTTC. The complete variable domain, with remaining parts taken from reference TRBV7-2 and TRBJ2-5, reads GAGVSQSPSNKVTEKGKDVELRCDPISGHTALYWYRQSLGQGLEFLIYFQGNSAPDKSGLPSDRFSAERTGGSVSTLTIQRTQQEDSAVYLCASSQDRVETQYFGPGTRLLVL.

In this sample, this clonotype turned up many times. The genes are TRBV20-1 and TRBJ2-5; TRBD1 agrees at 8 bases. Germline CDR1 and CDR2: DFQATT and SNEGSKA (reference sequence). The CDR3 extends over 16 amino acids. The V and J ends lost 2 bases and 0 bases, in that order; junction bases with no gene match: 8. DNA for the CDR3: TGCAGTGCTAGAAGGGTGACAGGGGCCTACCAAGAGACCCAGTACTTC. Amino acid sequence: CSARRVTGAYQETQYF.

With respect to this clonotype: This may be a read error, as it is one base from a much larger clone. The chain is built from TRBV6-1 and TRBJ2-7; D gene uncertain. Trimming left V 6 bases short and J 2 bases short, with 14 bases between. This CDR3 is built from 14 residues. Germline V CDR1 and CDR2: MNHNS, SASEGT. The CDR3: CASRLPGGPYEQYV. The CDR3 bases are TGTGCCAGCAGACTTCCGGGCGGCCCCTACGAGCAGTACGTC.

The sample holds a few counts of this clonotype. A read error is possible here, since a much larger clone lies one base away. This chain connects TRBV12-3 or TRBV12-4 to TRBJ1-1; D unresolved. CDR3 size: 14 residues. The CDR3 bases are TGTGCCAGCAGTTTATACAACCAGAACACTGAAGCTTGCTTT. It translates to CASSLYNQNTEACF.

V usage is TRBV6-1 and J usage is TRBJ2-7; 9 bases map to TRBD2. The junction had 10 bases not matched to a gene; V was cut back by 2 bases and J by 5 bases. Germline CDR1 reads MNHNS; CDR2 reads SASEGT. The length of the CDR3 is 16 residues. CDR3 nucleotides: TGTGCCAGCAGTGAAATTGGCGGGAGGGCCCGGGACGAGCAGTACTTC. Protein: CASSEIGGRARDEQYF.

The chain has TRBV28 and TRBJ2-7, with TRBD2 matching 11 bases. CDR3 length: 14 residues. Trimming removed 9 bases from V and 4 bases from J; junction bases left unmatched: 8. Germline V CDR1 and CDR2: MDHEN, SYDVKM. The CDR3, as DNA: TGTGCCAGTTATTCCCGACTAGCGGGATACGAGCAGTACTTC. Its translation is CASYSRLAGYEQYF.

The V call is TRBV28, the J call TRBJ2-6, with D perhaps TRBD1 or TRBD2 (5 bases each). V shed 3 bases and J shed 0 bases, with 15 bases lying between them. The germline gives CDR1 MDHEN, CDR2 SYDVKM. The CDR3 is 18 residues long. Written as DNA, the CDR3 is TGTGCCAGCAGTTTGAGAGGGACCCTAAGCTCTGGGGCCAACGTCCTGACTTTC. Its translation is CASSLRGTLSSGANVLTF.